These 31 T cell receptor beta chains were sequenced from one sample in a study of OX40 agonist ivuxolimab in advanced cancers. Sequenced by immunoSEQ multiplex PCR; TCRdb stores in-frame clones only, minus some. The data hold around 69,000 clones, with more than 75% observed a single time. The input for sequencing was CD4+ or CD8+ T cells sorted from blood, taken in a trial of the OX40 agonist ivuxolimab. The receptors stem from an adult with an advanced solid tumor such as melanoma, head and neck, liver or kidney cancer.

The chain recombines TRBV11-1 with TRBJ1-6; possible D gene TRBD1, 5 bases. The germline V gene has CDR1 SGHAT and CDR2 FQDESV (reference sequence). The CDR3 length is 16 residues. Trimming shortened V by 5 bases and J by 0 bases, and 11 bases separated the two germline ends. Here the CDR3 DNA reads TGTGCCAGCAGCCCGGTTGGGGGCTCCTATAATTCACCCCTCCACTTT. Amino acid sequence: CASSPVGGSYNSPLHF.

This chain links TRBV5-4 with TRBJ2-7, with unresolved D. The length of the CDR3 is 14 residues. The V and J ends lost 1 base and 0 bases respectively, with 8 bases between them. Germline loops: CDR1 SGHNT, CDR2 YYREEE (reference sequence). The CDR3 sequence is CASSLQRNSYEQYF. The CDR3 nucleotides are TGTGCCAGCAGCTTGCAGAGAAACTCCTACGAGCAGTACTTC.

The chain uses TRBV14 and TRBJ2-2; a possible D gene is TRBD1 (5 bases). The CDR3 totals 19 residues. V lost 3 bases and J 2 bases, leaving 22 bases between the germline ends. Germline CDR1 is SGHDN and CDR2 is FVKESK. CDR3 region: CASSHPKTESLQNTGELFF. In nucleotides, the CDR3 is TGTGCCAGCAGCCACCCAAAGACAGAAAGCTTACAAAACACCGGGGAGCTGTTTTTT. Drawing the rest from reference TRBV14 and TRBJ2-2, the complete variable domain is EAGVTQFPSHSVIEKGQTVTLRCDPISGHDNLYWYRRVMGKEIKFLLHFVKESKQDESGMPNNRFLAERTGGTYSTLKVQPAELEDSGVYFCASSHPKTESLQNTGELFFGEGSRLTVL.

The DNA for the CDR3 is TGTGCCAGCAGTCCCGAAGGAGGGCCATCACCCCTCCACTTT. Translated, it gives CASSPEGGPSPLHF. The chain has TRBV6-1 and TRBJ1-6; no clear D gene. CDR3 length: 14 amino acids. Trimming stripped 5 bases from V and 10 bases from J, with 15 bases between. Per the germline V gene, CDR1 is MNHNS and CDR2 is SASEGT.

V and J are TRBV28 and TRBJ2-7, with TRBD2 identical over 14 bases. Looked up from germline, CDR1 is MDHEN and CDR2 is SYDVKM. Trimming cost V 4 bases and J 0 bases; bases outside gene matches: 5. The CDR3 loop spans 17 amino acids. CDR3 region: CASSSLGLAGGSYEQYF. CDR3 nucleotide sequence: TGTGCCAGCAGTTCCCTAGGACTAGCGGGAGGCTCCTACGAGCAGTACTTC.

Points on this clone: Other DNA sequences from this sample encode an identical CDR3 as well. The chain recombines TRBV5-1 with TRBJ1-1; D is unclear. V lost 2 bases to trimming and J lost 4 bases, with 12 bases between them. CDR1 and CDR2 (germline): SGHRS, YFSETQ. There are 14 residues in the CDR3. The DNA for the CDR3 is TGCGCCAGCAGCTTCCGGTCTACCGGCACTGAAGCTTTCTTT. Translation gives CASSFRSTGTEAFF.

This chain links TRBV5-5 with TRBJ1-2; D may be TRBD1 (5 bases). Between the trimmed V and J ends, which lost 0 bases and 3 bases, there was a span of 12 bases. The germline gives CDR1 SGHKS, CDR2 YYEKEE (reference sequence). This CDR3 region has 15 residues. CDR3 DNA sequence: TGTGCCAGCAGCTTGGTGGCAGGGCCAGACTATGGCTACACCTTC. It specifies CASSLVAGPDYGYTF.

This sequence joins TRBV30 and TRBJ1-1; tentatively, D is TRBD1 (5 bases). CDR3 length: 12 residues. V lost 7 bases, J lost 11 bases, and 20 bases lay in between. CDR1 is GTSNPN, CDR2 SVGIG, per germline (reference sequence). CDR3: CASHRDLWLAFF. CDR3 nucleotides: TGTGCCTCTCACCGGGACCTTTGGTTGGCTTTCTTT.

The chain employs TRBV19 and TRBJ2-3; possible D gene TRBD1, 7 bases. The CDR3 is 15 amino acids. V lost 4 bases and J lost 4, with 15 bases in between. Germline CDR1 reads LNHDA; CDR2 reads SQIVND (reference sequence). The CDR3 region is CASSSGTVWADTQYF. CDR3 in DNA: TGTGCCAGTAGTAGCGGGACAGTTTGGGCAGATACGCAGTATTTT. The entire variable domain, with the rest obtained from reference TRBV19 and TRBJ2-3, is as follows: DGGITQSPKYLFRKEGQNVTLSCEQNLNHDAMYWYRQDPGQGLRLIYYSQIVNDFQKGDIAEGYSVSREKKESFPLTVTSAQKNPTAFYLCASSSGTVWADTQYFGPGTRLTVL.

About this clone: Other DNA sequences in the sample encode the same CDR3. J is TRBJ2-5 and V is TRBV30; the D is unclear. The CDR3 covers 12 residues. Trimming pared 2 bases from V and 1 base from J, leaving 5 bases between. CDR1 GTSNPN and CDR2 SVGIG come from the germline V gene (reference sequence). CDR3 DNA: TGTGCCTGGAGTCCCGTCCAAGAGACCCAGTACTTC. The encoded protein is CAWSPVQETQYF. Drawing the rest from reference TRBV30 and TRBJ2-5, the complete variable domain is SQTIHQWPATLVQPVGSPLSLECTVEGTSNPNLYWYRQAAGRGLQLLFYSVGIGQISSEVPQNLSASRPQDRQFILSSKKLLLSDSGFYLCAWSPVQETQYFGPGTRLLVL.

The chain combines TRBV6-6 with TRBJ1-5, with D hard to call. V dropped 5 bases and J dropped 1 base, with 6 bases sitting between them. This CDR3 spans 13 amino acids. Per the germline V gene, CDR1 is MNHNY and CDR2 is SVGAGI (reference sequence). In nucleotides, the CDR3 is TGTGCCAGCAGTACGACGAGCAATCAGCCCCAGCATTTT. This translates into CASSTTSNQPQHF.

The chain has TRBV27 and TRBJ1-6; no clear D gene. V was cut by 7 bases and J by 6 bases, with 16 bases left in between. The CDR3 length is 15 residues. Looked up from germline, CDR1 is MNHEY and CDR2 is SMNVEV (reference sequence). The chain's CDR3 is CASNLNRWFNSPLHF. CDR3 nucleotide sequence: TGTGCCAGCAACTTAAACAGATGGTTTAATTCACCCCTCCACTTT.

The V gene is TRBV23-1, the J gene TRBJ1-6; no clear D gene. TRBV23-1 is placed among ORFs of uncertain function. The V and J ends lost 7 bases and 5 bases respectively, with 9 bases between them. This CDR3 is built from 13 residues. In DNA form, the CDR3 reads TGCGCCAGCAATCGGCCGCATAATTCACCCCTCCACTTT. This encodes CASNRPHNSPLHF.

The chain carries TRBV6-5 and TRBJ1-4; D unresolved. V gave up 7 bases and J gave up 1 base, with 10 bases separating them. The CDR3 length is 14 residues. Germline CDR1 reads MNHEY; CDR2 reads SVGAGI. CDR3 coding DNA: TGTGCCAGCACCCATCGGGGAACTAATGAAAAACTGTTTTTT. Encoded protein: CASTHRGTNEKLFF.

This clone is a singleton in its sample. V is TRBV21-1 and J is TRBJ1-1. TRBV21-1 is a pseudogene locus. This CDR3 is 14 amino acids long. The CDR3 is CASSSQGLNTEAFF. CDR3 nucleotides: TGTGCCAGCAGCAGTCAAGGGCTGAACACTGAAGCTTTCTTT.

CDR3 amino acids: CASSQDLAGGTDTQYF. The DNA for the CDR3 is TGCGCCAGCAGCCAAGACCTGGCGGGGGGCACAGATACGCAGTATTTT. The chain joins TRBV4-3 to TRBJ2-3; 7 bases map to TRBD2. V shed 0 bases and J 1 base; nucleotides not matched to a gene: 4. The CDR3 runs to 16 residues. From germline, CDR1 is LGHNA and CDR2 YSLEER.

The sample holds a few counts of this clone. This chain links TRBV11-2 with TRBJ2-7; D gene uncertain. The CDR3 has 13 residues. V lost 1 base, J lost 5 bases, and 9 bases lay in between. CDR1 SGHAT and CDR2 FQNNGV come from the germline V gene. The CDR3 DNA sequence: TGTGCCAGCAGCTTAGGCCCAAGGGACGAGCAGTACGTC. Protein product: CASSLGPRDEQYV.

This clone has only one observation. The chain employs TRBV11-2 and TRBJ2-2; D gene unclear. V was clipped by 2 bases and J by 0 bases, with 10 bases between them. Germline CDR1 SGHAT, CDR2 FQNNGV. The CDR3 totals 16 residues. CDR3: CASSLPRPSNTGELFF. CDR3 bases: TGTGCCAGCAGCTTACCAAGACCCTCGAACACCGGGGAGCTGTTTTTT.

This CDR3 reads CASGRGSTDTQYF. Written as DNA, the CDR3 is TGTGCCAGCGGGAGGGGCAGCACAGATACGCAGTATTTT. This chain links TRBV7-3 with TRBJ2-3, with 7 bases fitting TRBD2. J gave up 0 bases and V 8 bases, and 2 bases lay outside the gene matches. This CDR3 region has 13 residues. Germline V gives CDR1 SGHTA, CDR2 FQGTGA. The full variable domain, its missing parts supplied by reference TRBV7-3 and TRBJ2-3, is GAGVSQTPSNKVTEKGKYVELRCDPISGHTALYWYRQSLGQGPEFLIYFQGTGAADDSGLPNDRFFAVRPEGSVSTLKIQRTERGDSAVYLCASGRGSTDTQYFGPGTRLTVL.

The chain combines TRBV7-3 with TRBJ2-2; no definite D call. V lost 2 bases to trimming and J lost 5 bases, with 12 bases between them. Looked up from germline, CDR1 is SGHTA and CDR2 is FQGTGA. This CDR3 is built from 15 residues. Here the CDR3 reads CASSLGRPGTGELFF. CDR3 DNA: TGTGCCAGCAGCTTAGGAAGACCCGGGACCGGGGAGCTGTTTTTT.

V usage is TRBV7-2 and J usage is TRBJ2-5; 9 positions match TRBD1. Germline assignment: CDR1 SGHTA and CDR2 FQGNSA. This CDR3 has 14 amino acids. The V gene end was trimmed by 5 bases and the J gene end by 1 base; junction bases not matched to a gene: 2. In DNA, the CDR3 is TGTGCCAGCAGCAAGGACAGGGGCCAAGAGACCCAGTACTTC. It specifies CASSKDRGQETQYF.

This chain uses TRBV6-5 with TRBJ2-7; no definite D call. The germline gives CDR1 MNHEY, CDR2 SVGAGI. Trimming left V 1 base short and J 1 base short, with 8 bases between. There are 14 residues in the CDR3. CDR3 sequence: CASSYCGSSYEQYV. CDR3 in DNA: TGTGCCAGCAGTTACTGTGGCAGTTCCTACGAGCAGTACGTC.

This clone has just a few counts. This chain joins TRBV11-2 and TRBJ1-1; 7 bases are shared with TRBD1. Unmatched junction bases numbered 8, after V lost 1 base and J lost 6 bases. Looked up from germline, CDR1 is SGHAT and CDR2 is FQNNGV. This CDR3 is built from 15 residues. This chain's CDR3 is CASSLVPGGHAEAFF. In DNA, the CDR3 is TGTGCCAGCAGCTTAGTGCCAGGGGGACATGCTGAAGCTTTCTTT.

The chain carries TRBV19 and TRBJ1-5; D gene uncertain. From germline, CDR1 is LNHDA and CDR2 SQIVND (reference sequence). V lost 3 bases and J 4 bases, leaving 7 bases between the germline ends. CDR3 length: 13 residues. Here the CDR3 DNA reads TGTGCCAGTAGTATCTGGGAAAATCAGCCCCAGCATTTT. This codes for CASSIWENQPQHF.

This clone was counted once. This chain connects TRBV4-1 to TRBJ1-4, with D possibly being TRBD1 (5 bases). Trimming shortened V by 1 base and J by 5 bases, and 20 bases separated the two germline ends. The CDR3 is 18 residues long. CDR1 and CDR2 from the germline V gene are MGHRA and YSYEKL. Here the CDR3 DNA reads TGCGCCAGCAGCCAAGTCCGTGGGGGTTTGGTTAGGAATGAAAAACTGTTTTTT. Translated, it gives CASSQVRGGLVRNEKLFF.

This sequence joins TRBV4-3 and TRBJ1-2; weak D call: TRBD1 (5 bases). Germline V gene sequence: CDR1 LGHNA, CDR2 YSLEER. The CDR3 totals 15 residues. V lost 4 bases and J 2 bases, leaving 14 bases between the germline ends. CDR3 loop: CASSLEARENYGYTF. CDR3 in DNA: TGCGCCAGCAGCCTGGAGGCCAGGGAAAACTATGGCTACACCTTC.

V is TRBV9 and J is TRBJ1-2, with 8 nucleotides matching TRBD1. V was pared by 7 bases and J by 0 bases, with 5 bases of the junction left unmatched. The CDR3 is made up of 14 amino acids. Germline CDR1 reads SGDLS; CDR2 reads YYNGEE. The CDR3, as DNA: TGTGCCAGCGGAGGGGACAGGTCTAACTATGGCTACACCTTC. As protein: CASGGDRSNYGYTF.

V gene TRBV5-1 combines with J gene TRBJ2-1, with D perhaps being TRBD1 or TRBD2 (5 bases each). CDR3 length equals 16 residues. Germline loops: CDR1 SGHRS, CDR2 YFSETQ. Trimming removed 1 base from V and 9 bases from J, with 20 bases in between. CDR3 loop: CASSLSTGADDGEQFF. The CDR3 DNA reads TGCGCCAGCAGCTTGAGTACCGGGGCTGATGACGGTGAGCAGTTCTTC.

The CDR3 loop reads CASSYSGGGYQPQHF. The CDR3 coding sequence is TGTGCCAGCAGTTACTCGGGGGGGGGATATCAGCCCCAGCATTTT. V gene TRBV6-6 combines with J gene TRBJ1-5; D may be TRBD1 (5 bases). Per the germline V gene, CDR1 is MNHNY and CDR2 is SVGAGI (reference sequence). This CDR3 has 15 amino acids. V dropped 0 bases and J dropped 5 bases, with 11 bases sitting between them.

The CDR3 protein is CASSFTGQGTYEQYV. The DNA of the CDR3 is TGTGCCAGCAGCTTTACCGGACAGGGGACTTACGAGCAGTACGTC. The chain recombines TRBV5-6 with TRBJ2-7; 9 bases match TRBD1. V shed 2 bases and J 4 bases; nucleotides not matched to a gene: 7. The CDR3 covers 15 residues. Germline CDR1 is SGHDT and CDR2 is YYEEEE.

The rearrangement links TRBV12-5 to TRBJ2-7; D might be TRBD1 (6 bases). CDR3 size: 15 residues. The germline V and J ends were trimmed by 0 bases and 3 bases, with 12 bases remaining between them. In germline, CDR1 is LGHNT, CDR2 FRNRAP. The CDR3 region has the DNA TGTGCTAGTGGTTTGGTACTTGGGGGCCACTACGAGCAGTACGTC. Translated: CASGLVLGGHYEQYV.